This is a list of T cell receptor beta chains from one sample in a study of human T cells and chemical hapten exposure. MiXCR, applied by TCRdb to the RACE reads, yields one record per CDR3 protein. The data show approximately 28,000 distinct CDR3 sequences, 8% to 9.5% seen once. The sample in question was whole blood, obtained in connection with sensitization to the hapten diphenylcyclopropenone (DPC). The receptors here all came from a young man with alopecia areata. Some clones in this sample may be carry-over from other donors' samples. Both conserved end residues are part of each CDR3. A D gene is named only where the DNA matches it firmly. Size values are once, few and many counts, or a class for expanded clones, and some rows have none.

V gene	J gene	clone size	D gene	CDR3 protein	CDR3 DNA
TRBV9	TRBJ2-3	many	TRBD1	CASSVAGGQADTQYF	TGTGCCAGCAGCGTAGCAGGGGGTCAGGCAGATACGCAGTATTTT
TRBV7-9	TRBJ1-1	NA	NA	CASSLGVGLNTEAFF	TGTGCCAGCAGCTTAGGGGTCGGTTTGAACACTGAAGCTTTCTTT
TRBV9	TRBJ1-2	few	NA	CASSVADYGYTF	TGTGCCAGCAGCGTGGCAGACTATGGCTACACCTTC
TRBV6-6	TRBJ1-6	few	NA	CASSSASPRDSPLHF	TGTGCCAGCAGTTCTGCCAGCCCCAGGGATTCACCCCTCCACTTT
TRBV7-8	TRBJ1-1	NA	NA	CASSTTSRRVGTEAFF	TGTGCCAGCAGCACAACCTCCAGGAGGGTCGGCACTGAAGCTTTCTTT
TRBV27	TRBJ1-6	many	NA	CASSPLGSSQGSPLHF	TGTGCCAGCAGTCCCCTCGGCTCTTCTCAGGGTTCACCCCTCCACTTT
TRBV18	TRBJ1-1	NA	NA	CASTGAVGYTEAFF	TGTGCCAGCACTGGGGCTGTGGGGTACACTGAAGCTTTCTTT
TRBV5-1	TRBJ1-2	many	NA	CASTPLTGTSGYTF	TGCGCCAGCACCCCTCTTACCGGGACTTCTGGCTACACCTTC
TRBV20-1	TRBJ2-7	NA	TRBD1	CSAVGTGGHEQYF	TGCAGTGCGGTGGGTACAGGGGGGCACGAGCAGTACTTC
TRBV5-1	TRBJ1-1	NA	NA	CASSRTGATEAFF	TGCGCCAGCAGCCGAACCGGGGCGACTGAAGCTTTCTTT
TRBV18	TRBJ2-7	few	TRBD1	CASSPGPGQGSVYEQYF	TGTGCCAGCTCACCAGGGCCGGGACAGGGGTCGGTTTACGAGCAGTACTTC
TRBV6-2/TRBV6-3	TRBJ1-1	NA	NA	CASSLPRGGKNTEAFF	TGTGCCAGCAGTCTTCCCAGGGGAGGGAAAAACACTGAAGCTTTCTTT
TRBV29-1	TRBJ1-1	NA	NA	CSVHWGANTEAFF	TGCAGCGTTCATTGGGGGGCGAACACTGAAGCTTTCTTT
TRBV27	TRBJ1-6	NA	NA	CASSLSGLAPLHF	TGTGCCAGCAGTTTATCGGGGTTAGCACCCCTCCACTTT
TRBV3-1	TRBJ1-3	NA	NA	CVSSQDGHGNTIYF	TGTGTCAGCAGCCAAGACGGACACGGAAACACCATATATTTT
TRBV18	TRBJ1-5	NA	TRBD1	CASSPGDSQNQPQHF	TGTGCCAGCTCACCTGGGGACAGCCAAAATCAGCCCCAGCATTTT
TRBV28	TRBJ1-1	once	NA	CASSLVAEAFF	TGTGCCAGCAGTTTAGTCGCTGAAGCTTTCTTT
TRBV18	TRBJ2-5	many	NA	CASSPTEYQETQYF	TGTGCCAGCTCACCGACAGAGTACCAAGAGACCCAGTACTTC
TRBV7-9	TRBJ1-5	many	NA	CASQPTGGLQPQHF	TGTGCCAGCCAACCGACCGGGGGGCTTCAGCCCCAGCATTTT
TRBV12-3/TRBV12-4	TRBJ1-2	few	TRBD1	CASSEGTGFLSGYGYTF	TGTGCCAGCAGTGAAGGGACAGGATTTCTTTCTGGCTATGGCTACACCTTC
TRBV7-2	TRBJ2-5	many	TRBD2	CASTRQPPRGSEETQYF	TGTGCCAGCACCAGACAGCCCCCCCGCGGGAGTGAAGAGACCCAGTACTTC
TRBV10-3	TRBJ2-7	many	TRBD1	CAISVGGQVTEQYF	TGTGCCATCAGTGTAGGGGGACAGGTCACCGAGCAGTACTTC
TRBV5-1	TRBJ1-1	few	TRBD1	CASSFQGENTEAFF	TGCGCCAGCAGCTTCCAGGGGGAGAACACTGAAGCTTTCTTT
TRBV6-5	TRBJ1-1	few	TRBD1	CASSQTGLTGDAEAFF	TGTGCCAGCAGCCAAACGGGACTCACAGGGGATGCTGAAGCTTTCTTT
TRBV29-1	TRBJ2-7	few	NA	CSVDAGSEQYF	TGCAGCGTTGATGCAGGGAGCGAGCAGTACTTC
TRBV7-2	TRBJ2-5	few	NA	CASSLNSQETQYF	TGTGCCAGCAGCTTGAACAGCCAAGAGACCCAGTACTTC
TRBV29-1	TRBJ2-3	few	NA	CSVVIGQTSTDTQYF	TGCAGCGTTGTTATAGGACAAACGAGCACAGATACGCAGTATTTT
TRBV27	TRBJ1-5	many	TRBD1	CASSRGGIQLQPQHF	TGTGCCAGCAGTCGAGGGGGCATACAGCTGCAGCCCCAGCATTTT
TRBV19	TRBJ2-2	many	NA	CASETGQMNTGELFF	TGTGCCAGTGAGACGGGACAAATGAACACCGGGGAGCTGTTTTTT
TRBV12-3/TRBV12-4	TRBJ1-1	NA	NA	CASSFAKGTEAFF	TGTGCCAGCAGTTTTGCAAAGGGCACTGAAGCTTTCTTT
TRBV7-2	TRBJ2-3	many	NA	CASRGVTDTQYF	TGTGCCAGCAGGGGGGTCACAGATACGCAGTATTTT
TRBV12-5	TRBJ2-7	many	NA	CASGLGTPYEQYF	TGTGCTAGTGGTCTCGGGACCCCCTACGAGCAGTACTTC
TRBV6-2/TRBV6-3	TRBJ1-1	NA	TRBD1	CASTSLGQGNTEAFF	TGTGCCAGCACCAGTCTGGGACAGGGGAACACTGAAGCTTTCTTT
TRBV2	TRBJ1-3	many	NA	CASSGRAVSGNTIYF	TGTGCCAGCAGTGGGAGGGCGGTCTCTGGAAACACCATATATTTT
TRBV18	TRBJ2-1	NA	NA	CASSLQGTRKGEQFF	TGTGCCAGCTCACTCCAGGGGACCAGAAAAGGTGAGCAGTTCTTC
TRBV24-1	TRBJ1-1	many	NA	CATSDSGGTGPEAFF	TGTGCCACCAGTGATTCTGGGGGGACTGGACCTGAAGCTTTCTTT
TRBV27	TRBJ1-3	many	NA	CASSPSGGSGNTIYF	TGTGCCAGCAGTCCCTCGGGGGGCTCTGGAAACACCATATATTTT
TRBV18	TRBJ2-1	many	NA	CASSPPTGGLGNEQFF	TGTGCCAGCTCACCACCAACGGGGGGCCTCGGCAATGAGCAGTTCTTC
TRBV28	TRBJ2-7	NA	TRBD1	CASSFTGTDPYEQYF	TGTGCCAGCAGTTTCACCGGGACAGACCCCTACGAGCAGTACTTC
TRBV11-3	TRBJ1-1	many	NA	CASSQNTEAFF	TGTGCCAGCAGCCAGAACACTGAAGCTTTCTTT
TRBV18	TRBJ2-5	many	NA	CASSGTFQETQYF	TGTGCCAGCTCCGGGACTTTCCAAGAGACCCAGTACTTC
TRBV9	TRBJ2-7	NA	NA	CASSPTTHYEQYF	TGTGCCAGCAGTCCGACAACCCACTACGAGCAGTACTTC
TRBV12-3/TRBV12-4	TRBJ2-5	NA	TRBD2	CASSSSSGKAQETQYF	TGTGCCAGCAGTTCCTCTAGCGGGAAGGCCCAAGAGACCCAGTACTTC
TRBV25-1	TRBJ2-3	NA	NA	CASSDLVRDADTQYF	TGTGCCAGCAGTGATCTGGTCAGGGACGCAGATACGCAGTATTTT
TRBV29-1	TRBJ1-4	many	NA	CSVGRGYGEKLFF	TGCAGCGTGGGGAGAGGATATGGGGAAAAACTGTTTTTT
TRBV20-1	TRBJ2-3	NA	TRBD1	CSAAPGTGMYYTQYF	TGCAGTGCTGCCCCCGGGACAGGCATGTACTATACGCAGTATTTT
TRBV11-2	TRBJ2-3	many	TRBD2	CASSLPSGQSTDTQYF	TGTGCCAGCAGCTTACCTAGCGGGCAAAGCACAGATACGCAGTATTTT
TRBV20-1	TRBJ2-3	NA	NA	CSASGGYQTSTDTQYF	TGCAGTGCTAGTGGAGGATACCAAACTAGCACAGATACGCAGTATTTT
TRBV4-3	TRBJ2-3	NA	TRBD1	CASSQSGTGLTDTQYF	TGCGCCAGCAGCCAATCTGGGACAGGGTTGACAGATACGCAGTATTTT
TRBV5-1	TRBJ2-4	many	TRBD1	CASSPWTGGGSRDIQYF	TGCGCCAGCAGCCCGTGGACAGGGGGCGGCTCGAGGGACATTCAGTACTTC
TRBV7-2	TRBJ1-3	few	TRBD1	CASSQQGISGNTIYF	TGTGCCAGCAGCCAACAGGGGATCTCTGGAAACACCATATATTTT
TRBV6-2/TRBV6-3	TRBJ2-1	many	TRBD2	CASSILAGGPFNEQFF	TGTGCCAGCAGTATACTAGCGGGAGGGCCGTTCAATGAGCAGTTCTTC
TRBV11-2	TRBJ2-3	many	NA	CASSLGAGRSTDTQYF	TGTGCCAGCAGCTTGGGGGCGGGAAGATCCACAGATACGCAGTATTTT
TRBV18	TRBJ1-1	many	TRBD1	CASSPDREAFF	TGTGCCAGCTCACCGGACAGGGAAGCTTTCTTT